This TCR beta chain was recorded in a study of T cells after posttransplantation cyclophosphamide. Study-level points and caveats: Skin or GI-infiltrating T cells shared few TRB sequences with blood.

CDR1 and CDR2 from the germline V gene are SEHNR and FQNEAQ (reference sequence). The CDR3 runs 14 residues. Germline trimming cut 1 base from V and 8 bases from J; bases unmatched to any gene: 6. Busulfan-fludarabine conditioning, marrow transplant, and cyclophosphamide on days +3 and +4 were administered. There are many counts of this clone. Its target is unknown. Some clones are missing from TCRdb's copy, which holds only in-frame ones; the method was immunoSEQ multiplex PCR. This record lists about 7,200 clones, none seen once only, and the top ten clones contain around 57%. The sequence derives from a male patient aged 45-60 years who received an allogeneic stem cell transplant from an unrelated donor, was CMV-positive, and had acute GVHD only. The T cells may come from the graft donor. V is TRBV7-9 and J is TRBJ1-2; 8 bases are shared with TRBD1. Material: PBMCs, obtained after allogeneic stem cell transplant with posttransplant cyclophosphamide. CDR3 nucleotide sequence: TGTGCCAGCAGCTTAGACGGACAGGGTTGGGGCTACACCTTC. Its translation is CASSLDGQGWGYTF.